The rows below give T cell receptor beta chains drawn from one sample of a study of OX40 agonist ivuxolimab in advanced cancers. Repertoires were generated with immunoSEQ multiplex PCR, while TCRdb's copy carries only in-frame clones and drops some. The data show fewer than 85,000 clones, 83% seen once. The sample consisted of CD4+ or CD8+ T cells sorted from blood, taken in a trial of the OX40 agonist ivuxolimab. The receptors were sampled from an adult with an advanced solid tumor such as melanoma, head and neck, liver or kidney cancer. CDR3s include the opening cysteine and the closing phenylalanine or tryptophan. The D gene is left open where the match is weak. Clone sizes are given selectively: once, few, many, or a class where the clone is expanded.

cdr3_length	v_call	d_call	clone_size	j_call	cdr3_aa	cdr3_nt
14	TRBV5-8	NA	NA	TRBJ1-2	CASSLGGSNYGYTF	TGTGCCAGCAGCTTGGGGGGCAGCAACTATGGCTACACCTTC
14	TRBV5-6	NA	NA	TRBJ1-6	CASSLYRVGSPLHF	TGTGCCAGCAGCTTGTATAGGGTAGGATCACCCCTCCACTTT
16	TRBV2	TRBD2	NA	TRBJ2-1	CASSDLVGSGGNEQFF	TGTGCCAGCAGTGACCTCGTTGGGAGCGGGGGCAATGAGCAGTTCTTC
14	TRBV5-1	NA	NA	TRBJ2-3	CASSLEQSTDTQYF	TGCGCCAGCAGCTTGGAACAGAGCACAGATACGCAGTATTTT
12	TRBV5-1	NA	NA	TRBJ1-2	CASGALDYGYTF	TGCGCCAGCGGGGCGTTGGACTATGGCTACACCTTC
13	TRBV5-8	NA	NA	TRBJ2-7	CASSLASTSEQYF	TGTGCCAGCAGCTTGGCCAGTACCAGCGAGCAGTACTTC
14	TRBV9	TRBD1	NA	TRBJ1-1	CASSTGQKSTEAFF	TGTGCCAGCAGCACGGGACAGAAGAGCACTGAAGCTTTCTTT
13	TRBV7-2	NA	NA	TRBJ1-1	CASSLQGPAEAFF	TGTGCCAGCAGCTTGCAAGGACCTGCTGAAGCTTTCTTT
15	TRBV28	TRBD1	NA	TRBJ2-5	CASSLDRGSGETQYF	TGTGCCAGCAGTTTGGACAGGGGGTCCGGCGAGACCCAGTACTTC
10	TRBV28	NA	NA	TRBJ1-1	CASGPGDAFF	TGTGCCAGCGGTCCCGGTGACGCTTTCTTT
15	TRBV7-6	TRBD2	NA	TRBJ2-5	CASSVTSGSFETQYF	TGTGCCAGCAGCGTAACTAGCGGGAGTTTCGAGACCCAGTACTTC
13	TRBV10-3	NA	NA	TRBJ1-4	CAISDRGGEKLFF	TGTGCCATCAGTGACAGGGGTGGTGAAAAACTGTTTTTT
12	TRBV19	NA	NA	TRBJ1-1	CASSIGGDEAFF	TGTGCCAGTAGTATAGGAGGGGATGAAGCTTTCTTT
13	TRBV15	NA	few	TRBJ1-1	CATSRDGNTEAFF	TGTGCCACCAGCAGAGATGGGAACACTGAAGCTTTCTTT
15	TRBV9	NA	NA	TRBJ1-1	CASSSNQGRVTEAFF	TGTGCCAGCAGCTCAAACCAGGGGAGGGTCACTGAAGCTTTCTTT
13	TRBV5-1	NA	NA	TRBJ2-7	CASSEFLGSEQYF	TGCGCCAGCAGCGAGTTTCTGGGGAGCGAGCAGTACTTC
15	TRBV11-3	TRBD2	NA	TRBJ2-7	CASSPGTGGSYEQYF	TGTGCCAGCAGCCCCGGGACGGGAGGATCCTACGAGCAGTACTTC
14	TRBV6-1	TRBD1	NA	TRBJ2-3	CASRQGGGVNTQYF	TGTGCCAGCAGGCAAGGGGGCGGCGTAAATACGCAGTATTTT
14	TRBV4-2	TRBD1	NA	TRBJ2-7	CASSKDRLSYEQYF	TGTGCCAGCAGCAAGGACAGGCTCTCCTACGAGCAGTACTTC
13	TRBV7-2	NA	NA	TRBJ2-1	CASTPARTNEQFF	TGTGCCAGCACCCCTGCGAGAACCAATGAGCAGTTCTTC
13	TRBV7-9	TRBD1	NA	TRBJ1-2	CASSSGGQGVYTF	TGTGCCAGCAGCTCGGGAGGACAGGGGGTCTACACCTTC
12	TRBV5-1	NA	NA	TRBJ1-1	CASSLDLVTAFF	TGCGCCAGCAGCTTGGACCTTGTAACGGCTTTCTTT
14	TRBV27	NA	NA	TRBJ1-5	CASSLMGGNQPQHF	TGTGCCAGCAGTTTAATGGGGGGGAATCAGCCCCAGCATTTT
15	TRBV7-7	TRBD2	NA	TRBJ2-1	CASSLVAGGTNEQFF	TGTGCCAGCAGCTTAGTAGCGGGCGGGACTAATGAGCAGTTCTTC
13	TRBV27	NA	NA	TRBJ2-2	CASRAANTGELFF	TGTGCCAGCAGGGCGGCGAACACCGGGGAGCTGTTTTTT
15	TRBV25-1	NA	once	TRBJ1-2	CASSRGTSIPYGYTF	TGTGCCAGCAGCCGCGGGACAAGTATCCCTTATGGCTACACCTTC
17	TRBV11-2	TRBD1	NA	TRBJ1-5	CASSLDRDSRPNQPQHF	TGTGCCAGCAGCTTAGATAGGGACAGTAGACCAAATCAGCCCCAGCATTTT
15	TRBV18	NA	NA	TRBJ1-6	CASSPIGTNNSPLHF	TGTGCCAGCTCACCCATTGGCACAAATAATTCACCCCTCCACTTT
16	TRBV7-2	TRBD2	NA	TRBJ2-1	CASRLLAGSSYNEQFF	TGTGCCAGCAGACTATTAGCGGGAAGCTCCTACAATGAGCAGTTCTTC
18	TRBV23-1	NA	NA	TRBJ1-3	CASSQSGQKKARGNTIYF	TGCGCCAGCAGTCAATCAGGACAGAAGAAGGCTCGAGGAAACACCATATATTTT
16	TRBV11-2	NA	NA	TRBJ2-3	CASSLNRAVSTDTQYF	TGTGCCAGCAGCTTAAATAGAGCGGTTAGCACAGATACGCAGTATTTT
13	TRBV10-1	NA	NA	TRBJ1-1	CASSESGGAKAFF	TGCGCCAGCAGTGAGTCAGGGGGGGCGAAAGCTTTCTTT
16	TRBV7-9	NA	few	TRBJ1-1	CASSPHGGRGYTEAFF	TGTGCCAGCAGCCCCCATGGGGGTCGAGGGTACACTGAAGCTTTCTTT
17	TRBV11-3	NA	NA	TRBJ1-1	CASSLEGDTDRIYEAFF	TGTGCCAGCAGCTTAGAGGGGGACACCGACAGGATATATGAAGCTTTCTTT
15	TRBV6-5	TRBD2	NA	TRBJ2-5	CASSSGGTLRETQYF	TGTGCCAGCAGTAGCGGGGGGACCTTGAGGGAGACCCAGTACTTC
13	TRBV2	NA	once	TRBJ2-3	CASRDGVTDTQYF	TGTGCCAGCCGAGACGGAGTTACAGATACGCAGTATTTT
19	TRBV28	NA	few	TRBJ2-3	CASSLSMDGGRGSTDTQYF	TGTGCCAGCAGTTTATCGATGGACGGCGGACGAGGGAGCACAGATACGCAGTATTTT
15	TRBV11-3	NA	NA	TRBJ2-1	CASSSWVSSYNEQFF	TGTGCCAGCAGCTCCTGGGTGAGCTCCTACAATGAGCAGTTCTTC
15	TRBV9	NA	NA	TRBJ2-3	CASSVAVGYTDTQYF	TGTGCCAGCAGCGTAGCAGTAGGGTACACAGATACGCAGTATTTT
16	TRBV4-2	TRBD2	NA	TRBJ2-1	CASSHGDRGEGHEQFF	TGTGCCAGCAGCCACGGAGACCGAGGGGAGGGGCATGAGCAGTTCTTC
13	TRBV7-9	NA	NA	TRBJ1-2	CASSPGQNKGYTF	TGTGCCAGCAGCCCGGGCCAAAACAAAGGCTACACCTTC
15	TRBV28	TRBD1	NA	TRBJ1-5	CASSTPGTGFQPQHF	TGTGCCAGCAGTACCCCCGGGACAGGGTTTCAGCCCCAGCATTTT
14	TRBV6-1	NA	NA	TRBJ1-1	CASSDRGQGTEAFF	TGTGCCAGCAGTGACAGGGGCCAGGGCACTGAAGCTTTCTTT
17	TRBV11-3	NA	NA	TRBJ2-7	CASSLERGPGAAYEQYF	TGTGCCAGCAGCTTAGAGCGTGGGCCGGGAGCGGCCTACGAGCAGTACTTC
17	TRBV14	NA	NA	TRBJ2-1	CASSLVRVAGTYNEQFF	TGTGCCAGCAGCCTCGTCCGGGTGGCGGGGACCTACAATGAGCAGTTCTTC
14	TRBV2	NA	once	TRBJ1-1	CASSLRGGNTEAFF	TGTGCCAGCAGTCTTCGCGGGGGAAACACTGAAGCTTTCTTT
16	TRBV2	NA	NA	TRBJ2-4	CASSDHNRGGRNIQYF	TGTGCCAGCAGTGACCACAACAGGGGGGGAAGAAACATTCAGTACTTC
13	TRBV5-4	NA	NA	TRBJ1-4	CASSGGTNEKLFF	TGTGCCAGCAGCGGGGGAACTAATGAAAAACTGTTTTTT
14	TRBV30	TRBD1	NA	TRBJ1-1	CAWTAGGRDTEAFF	TGTGCCTGGACGGCAGGGGGCAGGGACACTGAAGCTTTCTTT
13	TRBV29-1	NA	NA	TRBJ2-3	CSVDIVAGDTQYF	TGCAGCGTTGACATAGTAGCTGGAGATACGCAGTATTTT
20	TRBV14	TRBD1	NA	TRBJ2-6	CASSQVRRGQAGSGANVLTF	TGTGCCAGCAGCCAAGTGCGCAGGGGGCAAGCTGGGTCTGGGGCCAACGTCCTGACTTTC
14	TRBV2	NA	once	TRBJ2-1	CAGRPRLSYNEQFF	TGTGCCGGCAGGCCGCGTCTCTCCTACAATGAGCAGTTCTTC
16	TRBV18	TRBD1	NA	TRBJ1-3	CASSPDAGGSGNTIYF	TGTGCCAGCTCACCCGACGCAGGGGGCTCTGGAAACACCATATATTTT